This T cell receptor (beta chain) was found in a study of CXCR3-negative and CXCR3-positive naive CD8 T cells. The study's findings and limits: CD5 surface expression was similar among naive subsets, and TCR strength was estimated by inference from TRB CDR3 properties. CXCR3-negative naive cells had less hydrophobic TRB CDR3s than did CXCR3-positive naive cells.

Researchers prepared the TRB cDNA libraries using 5' RACE with UMI labels. With the 5' RACE reads reprocessed, TCRdb shows one record per CDR3 protein and no DNA. Its clone listing holds some 120,000 distinct CDR3 sequences. In the case of this clonotype: No antigen is known for it.

This CDR3 region has 14 residues. Per germline, CDR1 MNHEY and CDR2 SVGAGI. This TCR was recovered from a human donor in good health. Some clones in this sample may be carry-over from other donors' samples. The chain is built from TRBV6-5 and TRBJ2-7; TCRdb picks TRBD2, but there is no DNA to check that call. The sequencing input was naive CXCR3+ CD8+ T cells from blood. Indicated subset: CD45RO-CCR7+CD27+CD95- naive CD8+ T cells expressing CXCR3 (TNR3+). The CDR3 loop reads CASGPAGGPYEQYF.